The sequence of this TCR beta chain was determined in a study of blood T cell repertoires in COVID-19. Measured with immunoSEQ multiplex PCR; TCRdb has only the in-frame clones, and not every one. Of fewer than 90,000 clones listed, about two thirds are singletons. The germline V gene has CDR1 MGHRA and CDR2 YSYEKL. With 1 base removed from V and 1 base from J, the gap between germline ends came to 7 bases. The CDR3 length is 14 residues. This sequence was found in a woman of 80 years or more with acute or convalescent COVID-19. Material for sequencing was peripheral blood. The chain is built from TRBV4-1 and TRBJ1-1; D remains ambiguous. The CDR3 reads CASSQVHPNTEAFF. DNA for the CDR3: TGCGCCAGCAGCCAAGTACATCCGAACACTGAAGCTTTCTTT.